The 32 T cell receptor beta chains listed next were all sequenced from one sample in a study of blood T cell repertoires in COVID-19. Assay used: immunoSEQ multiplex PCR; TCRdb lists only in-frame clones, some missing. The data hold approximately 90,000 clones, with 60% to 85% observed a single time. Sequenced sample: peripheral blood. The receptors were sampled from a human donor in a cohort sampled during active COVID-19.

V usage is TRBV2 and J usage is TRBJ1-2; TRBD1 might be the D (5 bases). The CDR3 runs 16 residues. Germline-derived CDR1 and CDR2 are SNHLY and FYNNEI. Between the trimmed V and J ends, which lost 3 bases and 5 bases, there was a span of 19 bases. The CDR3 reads CASSDLRGFLGYGYTF. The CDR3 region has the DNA TGTGCCAGCAGTGACCTAAGGGGTTTCCTCGGGTATGGCTACACCTTC.

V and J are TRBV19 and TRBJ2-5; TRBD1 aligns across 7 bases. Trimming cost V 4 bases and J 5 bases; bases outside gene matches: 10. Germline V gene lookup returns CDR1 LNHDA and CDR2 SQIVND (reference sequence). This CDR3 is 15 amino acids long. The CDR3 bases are TGTGCCAGTAGTAAGGGACAGAACCCTCGGGAGACCCAGTACTTC. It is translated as CASSKGQNPRETQYF.

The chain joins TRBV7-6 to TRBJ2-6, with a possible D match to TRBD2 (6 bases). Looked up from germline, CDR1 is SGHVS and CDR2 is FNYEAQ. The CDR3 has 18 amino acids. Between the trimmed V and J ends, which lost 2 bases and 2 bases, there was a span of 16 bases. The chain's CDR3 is CASSLPRGGMPGANVLTF. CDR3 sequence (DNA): TGTGCCAGCAGCTTACCCCGTGGGGGGATGCCTGGGGCCAACGTCCTGACTTTC.

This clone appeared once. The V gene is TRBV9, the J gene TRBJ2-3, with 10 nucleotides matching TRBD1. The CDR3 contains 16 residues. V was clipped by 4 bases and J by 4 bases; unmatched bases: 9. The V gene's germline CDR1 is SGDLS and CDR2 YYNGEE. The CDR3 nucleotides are TGTGCCAGCAGCCCGAGCGGGACAGGGGCGCCAGATACGCAGTATTTT. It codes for CASSPSGTGAPDTQYF.

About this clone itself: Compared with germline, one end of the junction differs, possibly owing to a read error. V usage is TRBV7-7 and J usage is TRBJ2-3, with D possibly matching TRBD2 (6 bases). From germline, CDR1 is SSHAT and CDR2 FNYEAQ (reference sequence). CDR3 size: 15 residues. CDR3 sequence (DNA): TGTGCTAGCAGCGTTTGGGAGGTCGTTACAGATACGCAGTATTTT. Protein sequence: CASSVWEVVTDTQYF. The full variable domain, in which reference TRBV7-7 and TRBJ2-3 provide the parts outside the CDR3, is GAGVSQSPRYKVTKRGQDVTLRCDPISSHATLYWYQQALGQGPEFLTYFNYEAQPDKSGLPSDRFSAERPEGSISTLTIQRTEQRDSAMYRCASSVWEVVTDTQYFGPGTRLTVL.

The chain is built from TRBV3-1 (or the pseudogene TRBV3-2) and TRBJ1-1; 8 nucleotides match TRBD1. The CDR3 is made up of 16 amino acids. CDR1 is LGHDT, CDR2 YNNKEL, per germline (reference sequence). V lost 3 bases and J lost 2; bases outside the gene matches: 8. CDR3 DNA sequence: TGTGCCAGCAGCCATCCCCTAGGACAGGGAAACACTGAAGCTTTCTTT. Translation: CASSHPLGQGNTEAFF.

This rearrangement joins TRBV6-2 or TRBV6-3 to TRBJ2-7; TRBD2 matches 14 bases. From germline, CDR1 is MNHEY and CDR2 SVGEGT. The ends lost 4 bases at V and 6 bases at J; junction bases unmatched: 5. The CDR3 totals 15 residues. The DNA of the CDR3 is TGTGCCAGCAGTTTTCGGACTAGCGGGAGGTTCGAGCAGTACTTC. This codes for CASSFRTSGRFEQYF.

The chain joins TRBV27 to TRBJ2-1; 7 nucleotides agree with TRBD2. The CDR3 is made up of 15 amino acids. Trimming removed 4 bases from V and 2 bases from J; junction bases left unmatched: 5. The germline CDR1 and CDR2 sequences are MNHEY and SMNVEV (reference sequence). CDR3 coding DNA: TGTGCCAGCAGTTCAGGGACTACCACCTACAATGAGCAGTTCTTC. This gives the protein CASSSGTTTYNEQFF.

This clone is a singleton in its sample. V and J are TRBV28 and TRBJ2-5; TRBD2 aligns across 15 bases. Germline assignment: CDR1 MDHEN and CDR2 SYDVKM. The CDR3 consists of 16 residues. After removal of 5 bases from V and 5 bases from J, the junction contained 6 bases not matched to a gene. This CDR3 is CASSPGLAGGWETQYF. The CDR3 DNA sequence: TGTGCCAGCAGTCCAGGACTAGCGGGAGGGTGGGAGACCCAGTACTTC.

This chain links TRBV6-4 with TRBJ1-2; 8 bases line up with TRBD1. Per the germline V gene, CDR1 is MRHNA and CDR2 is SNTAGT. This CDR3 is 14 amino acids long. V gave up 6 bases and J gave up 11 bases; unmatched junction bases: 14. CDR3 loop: CASRAGQGHGPYTF. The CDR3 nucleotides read TGTGCCAGCAGAGCTGGACAGGGACATGGCCCTTACACCTTC.

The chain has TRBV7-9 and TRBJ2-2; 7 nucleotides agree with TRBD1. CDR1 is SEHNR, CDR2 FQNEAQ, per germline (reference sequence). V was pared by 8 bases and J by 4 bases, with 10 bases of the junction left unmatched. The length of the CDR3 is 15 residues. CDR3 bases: TGTGCCAGCTACCGGCAGGGGGAACCCACCGGGGAGCTGTTTTTT. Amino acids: CASYRQGEPTGELFF.

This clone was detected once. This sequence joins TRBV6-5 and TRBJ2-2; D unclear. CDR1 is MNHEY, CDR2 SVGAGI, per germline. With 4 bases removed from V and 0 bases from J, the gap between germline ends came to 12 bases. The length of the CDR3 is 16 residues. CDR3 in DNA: TGTGCCAGCAGTTCTATCGTGGGCGCGAACACCGGGGAGCTGTTTTTT. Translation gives CASSSIVGANTGELFF.

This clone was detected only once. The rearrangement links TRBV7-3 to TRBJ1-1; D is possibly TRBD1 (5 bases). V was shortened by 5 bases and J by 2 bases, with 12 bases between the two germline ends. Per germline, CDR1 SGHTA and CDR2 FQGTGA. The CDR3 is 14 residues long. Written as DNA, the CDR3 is TGTGCCAGCAGCACGGACATTATAAACACTGAAGCTTTCTTT. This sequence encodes CASSTDIINTEAFF.

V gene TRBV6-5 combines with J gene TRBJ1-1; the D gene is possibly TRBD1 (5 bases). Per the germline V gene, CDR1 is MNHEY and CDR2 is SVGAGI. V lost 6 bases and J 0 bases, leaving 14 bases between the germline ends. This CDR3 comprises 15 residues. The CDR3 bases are TGTGCCAGCAGCAGGGACTTCAGCATGAACACTGAAGCTTTCTTT. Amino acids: CASSRDFSMNTEAFF.

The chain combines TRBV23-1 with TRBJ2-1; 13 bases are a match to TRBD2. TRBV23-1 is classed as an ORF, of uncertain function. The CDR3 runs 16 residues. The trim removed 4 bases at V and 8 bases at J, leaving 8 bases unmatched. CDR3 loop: CASSRLTSGRGDEQFF. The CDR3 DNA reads TGCGCCAGCAGTCGTCTTACTAGCGGGAGGGGCGATGAGCAGTTCTTC.

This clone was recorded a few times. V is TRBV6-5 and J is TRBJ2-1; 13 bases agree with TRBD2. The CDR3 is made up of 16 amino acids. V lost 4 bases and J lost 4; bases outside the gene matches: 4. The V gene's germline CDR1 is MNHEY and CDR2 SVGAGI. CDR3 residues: CASSSGTSGVYNEQFF. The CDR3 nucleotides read TGTGCCAGCAGTTCCGGGACTAGCGGGGTATACAATGAGCAGTTCTTC.

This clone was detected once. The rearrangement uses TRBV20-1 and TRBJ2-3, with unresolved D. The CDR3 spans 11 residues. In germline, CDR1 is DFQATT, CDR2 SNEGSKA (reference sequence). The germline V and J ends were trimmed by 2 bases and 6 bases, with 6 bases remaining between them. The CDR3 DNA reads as TGCAGTGCTAGAACATACGATACGCAGTATTTT. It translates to CSARTYDTQYF.

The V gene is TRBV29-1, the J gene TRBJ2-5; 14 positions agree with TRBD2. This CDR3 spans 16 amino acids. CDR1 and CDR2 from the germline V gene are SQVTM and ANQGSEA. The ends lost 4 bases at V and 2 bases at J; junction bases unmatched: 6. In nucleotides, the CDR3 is TGCAGCGTTGGCGGGGGACTAGCGGGAGAACAAGAGACCCAGTACTTC. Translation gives CSVGGGLAGEQETQYF.

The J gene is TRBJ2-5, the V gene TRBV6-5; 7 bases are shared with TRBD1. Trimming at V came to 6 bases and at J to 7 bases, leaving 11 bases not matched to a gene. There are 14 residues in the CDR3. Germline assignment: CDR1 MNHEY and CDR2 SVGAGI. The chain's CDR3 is CASSYGQAGLTQYF. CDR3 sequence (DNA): TGTGCCAGCAGCTATGGACAGGCTGGGTTGACCCAGTACTTC.

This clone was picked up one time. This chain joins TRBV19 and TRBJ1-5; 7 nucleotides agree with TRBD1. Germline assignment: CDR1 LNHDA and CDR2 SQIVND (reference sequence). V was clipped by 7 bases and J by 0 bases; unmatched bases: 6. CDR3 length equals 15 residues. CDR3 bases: TGTGCCAGTAAGAGAACAGGGGATAGCAATCAGCCCCAGCATTTT. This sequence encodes CASKRTGDSNQPQHF.

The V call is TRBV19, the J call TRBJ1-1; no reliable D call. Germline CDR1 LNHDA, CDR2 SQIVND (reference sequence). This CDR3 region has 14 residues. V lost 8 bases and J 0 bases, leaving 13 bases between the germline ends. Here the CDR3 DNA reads TGTGCCAGTCAACCTCAGACTGTGAACACTGAAGCTTTCTTT. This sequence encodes CASQPQTVNTEAFF. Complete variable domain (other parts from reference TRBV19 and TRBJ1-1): DGGITQSPKYLFRKEGQNVTLSCEQNLNHDAMYWYRQDPGQGLRLIYYSQIVNDFQKGDIAEGYSVSREKKESFPLTVTSAQKNPTAFYLCASQPQTVNTEAFFGQGTRLTVV.

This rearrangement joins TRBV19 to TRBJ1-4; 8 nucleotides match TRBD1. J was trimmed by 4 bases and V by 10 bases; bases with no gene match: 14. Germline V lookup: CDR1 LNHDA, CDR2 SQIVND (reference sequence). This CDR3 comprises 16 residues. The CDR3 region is CATTPGGASLNEKLFF. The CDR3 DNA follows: TGTGCCACCACTCCAGGGGGCGCGTCCCTTAATGAAAAACTGTTTTTT.

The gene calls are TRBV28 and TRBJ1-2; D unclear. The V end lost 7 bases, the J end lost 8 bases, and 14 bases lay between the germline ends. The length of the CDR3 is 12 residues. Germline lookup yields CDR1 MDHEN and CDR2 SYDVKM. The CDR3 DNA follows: TGTGCCAGCAACTGGGGTCCGGGGGGCTACACCTTC. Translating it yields CASNWGPGGYTF.

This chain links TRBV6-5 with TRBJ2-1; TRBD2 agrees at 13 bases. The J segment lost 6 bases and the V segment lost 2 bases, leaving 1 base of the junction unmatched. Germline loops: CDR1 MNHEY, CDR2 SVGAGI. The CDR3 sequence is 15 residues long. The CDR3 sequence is CASSYGLAGVNEQFF. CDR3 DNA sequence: TGTGCCAGCAGTTACGGACTAGCGGGAGTCAATGAGCAGTTCTTC.

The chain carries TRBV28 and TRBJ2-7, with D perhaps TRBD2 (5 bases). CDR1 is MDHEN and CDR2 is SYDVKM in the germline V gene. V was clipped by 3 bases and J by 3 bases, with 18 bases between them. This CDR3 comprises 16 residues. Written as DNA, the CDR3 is TGTGCCAGCAGTTTGGGAGCAGGTGACGTTTACTACGAGCAGTACTTC. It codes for CASSLGAGDVYYEQYF.

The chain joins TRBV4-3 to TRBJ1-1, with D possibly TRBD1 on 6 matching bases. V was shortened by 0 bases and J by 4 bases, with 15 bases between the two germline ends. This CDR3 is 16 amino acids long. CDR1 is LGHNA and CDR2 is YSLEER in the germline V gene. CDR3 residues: CASSQDTGGGGTEAFF. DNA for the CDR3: TGCGCCAGCAGCCAAGACACGGGGGGCGGTGGCACTGAAGCTTTCTTT.

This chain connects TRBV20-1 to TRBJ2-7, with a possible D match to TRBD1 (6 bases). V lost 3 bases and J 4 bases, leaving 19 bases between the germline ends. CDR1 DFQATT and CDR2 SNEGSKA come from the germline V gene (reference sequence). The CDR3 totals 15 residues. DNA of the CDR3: TGCAGTGCTAGTGTGGGGGTTGGCAGGGGATACGAGCAGTACTTC. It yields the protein CSASVGVGRGYEQYF.

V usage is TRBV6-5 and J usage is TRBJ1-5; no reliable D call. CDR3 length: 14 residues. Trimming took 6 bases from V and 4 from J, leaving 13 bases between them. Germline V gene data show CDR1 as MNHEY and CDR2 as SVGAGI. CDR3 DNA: TGTGCCAGCAGGCCACTGGGCCCGAATCAGCCCCAGCATTTT. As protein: CASRPLGPNQPQHF.

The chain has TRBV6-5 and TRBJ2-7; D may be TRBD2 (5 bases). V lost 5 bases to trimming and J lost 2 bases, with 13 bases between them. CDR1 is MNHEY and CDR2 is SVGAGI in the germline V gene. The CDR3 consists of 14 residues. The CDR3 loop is CASSQSAGAYEQYF. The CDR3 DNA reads TGTGCCAGCAGTCAGTCCGCCGGGGCCTACGAGCAGTACTTC.

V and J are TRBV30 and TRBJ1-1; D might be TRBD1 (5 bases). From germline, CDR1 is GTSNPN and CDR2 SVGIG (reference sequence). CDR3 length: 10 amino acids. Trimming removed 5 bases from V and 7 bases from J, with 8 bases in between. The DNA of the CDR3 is TGTGCCTGGCAACAGGTTGAAGCTTTCTTT. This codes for CAWQQVEAFF.

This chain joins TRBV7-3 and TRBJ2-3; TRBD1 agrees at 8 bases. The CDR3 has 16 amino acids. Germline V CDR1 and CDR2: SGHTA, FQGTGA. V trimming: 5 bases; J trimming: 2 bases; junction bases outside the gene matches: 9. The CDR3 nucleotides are TGTGCCAGCAGCCTTCAGGGGGCGTTGAACACAGATACGCAGTATTTT. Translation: CASSLQGALNTDTQYF. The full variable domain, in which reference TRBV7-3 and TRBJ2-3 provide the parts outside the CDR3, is GAGVSQTPSNKVTEKGKYVELRCDPISGHTALYWYRQSLGQGPEFLIYFQGTGAADDSGLPNDRFFAVRPEGSVSTLKIQRTERGDSAVYLCASSLQGALNTDTQYFGPGTRLTVL.

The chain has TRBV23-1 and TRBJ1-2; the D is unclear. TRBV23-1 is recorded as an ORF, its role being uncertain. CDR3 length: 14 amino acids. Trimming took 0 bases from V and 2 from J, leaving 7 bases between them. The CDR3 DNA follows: TGCGCCAGCAGTCAATCGGAGGAAAACTATGGCTACACCTTC. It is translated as CASSQSEENYGYTF.